This entry describes one T cell receptor (beta chain). This entry is derived from a study of T cells after posttransplantation cyclophosphamide. The V gene end was trimmed by 0 bases and the J gene end by 0 bases; junction bases not matched to a gene: 10. The CDR3 contains 18 residues. Germline values: CDR1 MGHRA, CDR2 YSYEKL. Profiled with immunoSEQ multiplex PCR; TCRdb holds only in-frame clones, not every one. The data show 6,000 to 8,500 clones, over 65% seen once. Cyclophosphamide on days +3 and +4 followed busulfan-fludarabine conditioning and a marrow graft. The specimen comprised PBMCs, sampled after allogeneic stem cell transplant with posttransplant cyclophosphamide. The sequence was obtained from a female patient aged 50 to 65 who received an allogeneic stem cell transplant from a related donor, was CMV-positive, and had no GVHD. These T cells may partly come from the graft donor. J is TRBJ1-2 and V is TRBV4-1, with 7 positions matching TRBD1. CDR3: CASSQDLSRGQPNYGYTF. The CDR3 coding sequence is TGCGCCAGCAGCCAAGATTTATCTCGGGGACAGCCTAACTATGGCTACACCTTC.